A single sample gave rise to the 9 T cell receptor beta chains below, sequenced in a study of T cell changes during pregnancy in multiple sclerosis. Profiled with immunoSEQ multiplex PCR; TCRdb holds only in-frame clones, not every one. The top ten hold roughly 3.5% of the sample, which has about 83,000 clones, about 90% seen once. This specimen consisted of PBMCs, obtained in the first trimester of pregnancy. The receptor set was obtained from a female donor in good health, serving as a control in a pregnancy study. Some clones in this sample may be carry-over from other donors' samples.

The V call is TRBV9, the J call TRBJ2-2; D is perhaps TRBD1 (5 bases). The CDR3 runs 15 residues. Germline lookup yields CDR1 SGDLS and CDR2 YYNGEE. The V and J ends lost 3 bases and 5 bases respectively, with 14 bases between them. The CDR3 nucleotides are TGTGCCAGCAGCGCCCCGGACAAAGTTACCGGGGAGCTGTTTTTT. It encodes CASSAPDKVTGELFF.

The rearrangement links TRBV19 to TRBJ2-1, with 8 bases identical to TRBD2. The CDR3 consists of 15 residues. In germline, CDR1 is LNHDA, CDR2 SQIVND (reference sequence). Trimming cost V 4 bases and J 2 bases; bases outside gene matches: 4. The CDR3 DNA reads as TGTGCCAGTAGTAACAGCGGGGGTCCCTACAATGAGCAGTTCTTC. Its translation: CASSNSGGPYNEQFF.

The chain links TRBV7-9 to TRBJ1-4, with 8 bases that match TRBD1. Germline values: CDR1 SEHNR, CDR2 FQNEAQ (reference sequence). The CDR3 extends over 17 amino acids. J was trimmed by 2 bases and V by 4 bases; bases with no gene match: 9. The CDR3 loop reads CASSSGSQGATNEKLFF. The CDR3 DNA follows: TGTGCCAGCAGCTCTGGGTCGCAGGGGGCGACTAATGAAAAACTGTTTTTT.

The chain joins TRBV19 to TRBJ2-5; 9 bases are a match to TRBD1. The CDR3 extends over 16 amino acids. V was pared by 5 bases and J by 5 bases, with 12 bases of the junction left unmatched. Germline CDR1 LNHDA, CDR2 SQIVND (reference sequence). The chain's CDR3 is CASSYAATGGQETQYF. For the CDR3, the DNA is TGTGCCAGTAGTTACGCCGCGACAGGGGGTCAGGAGACCCAGTACTTC.

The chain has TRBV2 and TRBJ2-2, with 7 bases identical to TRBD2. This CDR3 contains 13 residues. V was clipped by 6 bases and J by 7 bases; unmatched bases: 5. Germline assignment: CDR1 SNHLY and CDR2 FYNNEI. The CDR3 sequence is CASSRGRDGELFF. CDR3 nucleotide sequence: TGTGCCAGCAGCAGAGGGAGGGACGGGGAGCTGTTTTTT.

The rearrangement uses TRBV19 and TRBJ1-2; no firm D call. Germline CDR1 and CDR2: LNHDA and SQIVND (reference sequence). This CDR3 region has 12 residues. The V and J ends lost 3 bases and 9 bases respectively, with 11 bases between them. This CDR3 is CASSMATSRYTF. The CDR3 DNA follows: TGTGCCAGTAGTATGGCCACCAGTCGCTACACCTTC.

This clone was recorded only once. CDR3 in DNA: TGTGCCAGCTCACCATTAACTAGACAGGGGTTTGTGGGTGACACTGAAGCTTTCTTT. Protein: CASSPLTRQGFVGDTEAFF. The rearrangement joins TRBV18 to TRBJ1-1, with 8 positions matching TRBD1. The CDR3 is 19 residues long. V trimming: 2 bases; J trimming: 3 bases; junction bases outside the gene matches: 17. Germline-derived CDR1 and CDR2 are KGHSH and LQKENI.

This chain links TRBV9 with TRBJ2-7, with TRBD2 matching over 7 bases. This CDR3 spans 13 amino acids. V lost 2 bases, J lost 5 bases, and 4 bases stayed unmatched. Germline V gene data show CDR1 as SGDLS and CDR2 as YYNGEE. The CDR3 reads CASSVGGTHEQYF. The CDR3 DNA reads TGTGCCAGCAGCGTCGGGGGGACCCACGAGCAGTACTTC. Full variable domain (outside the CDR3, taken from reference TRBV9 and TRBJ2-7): DSGVTQTPKHLITATGQRVTLRCSPRSGDLSVYWYQQSLDQGLQFLIQYYNGEERAKGNILERFSAQQFPDLHSELNLSSLELGDSALYFCASSVGGTHEQYFGPGTRLTVT.

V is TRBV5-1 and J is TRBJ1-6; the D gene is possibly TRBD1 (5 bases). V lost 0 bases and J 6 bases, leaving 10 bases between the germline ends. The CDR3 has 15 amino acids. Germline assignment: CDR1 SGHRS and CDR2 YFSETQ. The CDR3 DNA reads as TGCGCCAGCAGCTTGGGAGGACAAGTTAATTCACCCCTCCACTTT. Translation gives CASSLGGQVNSPLHF.